This T cell receptor beta chain emerged from a study of neurological immune-mediated disorders. Regarding this clonotype: Its antigen is not identified.

MiXCR, applied by TCRdb to the 5' RACE reads, yields one record per CDR3 protein. Counted here are 50,000 to 85,000 distinct CDR3 sequences, 4% to 6% occurring once; the ten biggest clones make up about 3%. Whole-study results and caveats: TCR clonal expansion peaked in HTLV-1-associated myelopathy patients and was lowest in multiple sclerosis patients. No CDR3 amino acid sequences recurred among expanded clones across subjects, suggesting private repertoires in all groups.

Trimming shortened V by 0 bases and J by 1 base, and 11 bases separated the two germline ends. Germline lookup yields CDR1 SGHNT and CDR2 YYREEE (reference sequence). This CDR3 has 16 residues. The clonotype was recovered from a woman aged 25 to 39 with multiple sclerosis. The sample consisted of PBMCs. V usage is TRBV5-4 and J usage is TRBJ2-4; D may match TRBD1 or TRBD2 (6 bases each). The CDR3 nucleotides read TGTGCCAGCAGCTTGGTGGGGGGCGCGGCCAAAAACATTCAGTACTTC. Its protein is CASSLVGGAAKNIQYF.